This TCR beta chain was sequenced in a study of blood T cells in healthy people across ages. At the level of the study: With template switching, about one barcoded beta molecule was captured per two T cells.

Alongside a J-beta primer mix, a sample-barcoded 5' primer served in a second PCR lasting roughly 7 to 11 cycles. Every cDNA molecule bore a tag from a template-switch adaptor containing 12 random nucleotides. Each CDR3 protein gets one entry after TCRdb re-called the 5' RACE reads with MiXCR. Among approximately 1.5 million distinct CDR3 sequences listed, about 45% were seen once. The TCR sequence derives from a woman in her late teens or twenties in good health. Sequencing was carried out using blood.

CDR3 sequence: CASSQDWASGRNQETQYF. CDR3 in DNA: TGTGCCAGCAGCCAAGATTGGGCTAGCGGGAGGAACCAAGAGACCCAGTACTTC. The genes are TRBV3-1 and TRBJ2-5; 11 bases fit TRBD2. The ends lost 0 bases at V and 0 bases at J; junction bases unmatched: 6. Germline-derived CDR1 and CDR2 are LGHDT and YNNKEL (reference sequence). The CDR3 consists of 18 residues.